A selection of T cell receptor beta chains follows, all from one sample in a study of cytomegalovirus exposure and HLA in healthy donors. Using immunoSEQ multiplex PCR, the repertoire was profiled, and TCRdb retains in-frame clones only, with some absent. The sample shows approximately 210,000 clones, 82% of them seen only once. The sample was PBMCs. The source of these receptors is a man aged 40-49 years in good health and CMV-seropositive. The CDR3 runs from the conserved cysteine through the conserved F or W.

TRBV6-5,TRBJ1-5,CASSRTVFGQPQHF
TRBV7-8,TRBJ2-1,CASSLAGHQTNEQFF
TRBV6-5,TRBJ1-2,CASKGEGYTF
TRBV5-4,TRBJ1-1,CASSLGRVNTEAFF
TRBV5-1,TRBJ2-3,CASSLEQGNPDTQYF
TRBV2,TRBJ2-2,CASSEGTRTGELFF
TRBV10-3,TRBJ2-3,CAIKGTYLKDTQYF
TRBV18,TRBJ1-5,CASSPEVGNQPQHF
TRBV6-5,TRBJ1-1,CASSPSTGGTEAFF
TRBV7-9,TRBJ2-7,CASSLGQGANEQYF